This T cell receptor beta chain was found in a study of cytomegalovirus exposure and HLA in healthy donors. The PCR ran on 60 Vbeta and 13 Jbeta primers. Clones were read by immunoSEQ multiplex PCR, and TCRdb kept only the in-frame ones, dropping some. This sample has some 180,000 clones, with under 80% found just once. Nominally healthy donors were sampled, though unrecorded immune exposures were likely. CDR3 length equals 18 residues. The germline V gene has CDR1 ENHRY and CDR2 SYGVKD. The ends were cut back, 4 bases at V and 2 bases at J, with 22 bases in the middle. The sample taken for sequencing was PBMCs. This chain joins TRBV10-3 and TRBJ2-3; D might be TRBD1 (5 bases). The TCR sequence derives from a woman aged 25 to 39 in good health and CMV-seropositive. This CDR3 reads CAISVLLWTSPPTDTQYF. As DNA, the CDR3 is TGTGCCATCAGTGTTCTCCTATGGACATCACCACCCACAGATACGCAGTATTTT.